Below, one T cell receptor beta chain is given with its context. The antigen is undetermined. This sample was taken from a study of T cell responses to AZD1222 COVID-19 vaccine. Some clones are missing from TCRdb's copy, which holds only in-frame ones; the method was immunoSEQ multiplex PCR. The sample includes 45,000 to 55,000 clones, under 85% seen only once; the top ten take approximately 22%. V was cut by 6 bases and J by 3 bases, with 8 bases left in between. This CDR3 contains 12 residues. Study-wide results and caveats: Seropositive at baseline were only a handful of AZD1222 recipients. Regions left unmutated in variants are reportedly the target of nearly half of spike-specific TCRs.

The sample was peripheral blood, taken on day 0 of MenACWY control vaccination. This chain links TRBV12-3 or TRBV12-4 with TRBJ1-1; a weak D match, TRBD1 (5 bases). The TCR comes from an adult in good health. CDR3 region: CASSRDDTEAFF. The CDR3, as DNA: TGTGCCAGCAGCCGGGACGACACTGAAGCTTTCTTT.